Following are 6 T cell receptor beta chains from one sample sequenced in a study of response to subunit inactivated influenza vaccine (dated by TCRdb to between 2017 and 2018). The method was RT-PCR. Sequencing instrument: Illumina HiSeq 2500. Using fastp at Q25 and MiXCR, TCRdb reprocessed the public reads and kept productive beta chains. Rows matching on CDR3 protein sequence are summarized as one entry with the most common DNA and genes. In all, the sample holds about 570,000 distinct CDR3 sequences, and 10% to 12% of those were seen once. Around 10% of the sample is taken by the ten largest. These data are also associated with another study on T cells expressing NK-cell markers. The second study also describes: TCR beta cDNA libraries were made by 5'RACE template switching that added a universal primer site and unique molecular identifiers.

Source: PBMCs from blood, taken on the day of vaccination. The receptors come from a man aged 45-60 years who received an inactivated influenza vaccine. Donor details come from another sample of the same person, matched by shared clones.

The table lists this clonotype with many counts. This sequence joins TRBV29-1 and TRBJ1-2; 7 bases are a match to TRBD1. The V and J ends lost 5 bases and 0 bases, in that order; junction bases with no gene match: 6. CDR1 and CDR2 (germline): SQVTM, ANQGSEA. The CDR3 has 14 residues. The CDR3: CSVRDSSANYGYTF. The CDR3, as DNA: TGCAGCGTTAGGGACAGTTCAGCTAACTATGGCTACACCTTC.

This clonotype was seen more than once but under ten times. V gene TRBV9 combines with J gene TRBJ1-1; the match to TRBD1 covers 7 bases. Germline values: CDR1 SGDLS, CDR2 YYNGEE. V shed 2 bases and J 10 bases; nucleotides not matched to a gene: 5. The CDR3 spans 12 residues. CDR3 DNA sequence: TGTGCCAGCAGCGTCGGACAGGAAGCAGCTTTCTTT. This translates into CASSVGQEAAFF.

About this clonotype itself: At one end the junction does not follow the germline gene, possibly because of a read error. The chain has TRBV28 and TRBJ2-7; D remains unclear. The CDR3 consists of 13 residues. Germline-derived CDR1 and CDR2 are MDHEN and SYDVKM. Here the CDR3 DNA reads TGTGCCAGCAGTTTTCAGCCCCGCTACGAGCACTACTTC. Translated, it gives CASSFQPRYEHYF.

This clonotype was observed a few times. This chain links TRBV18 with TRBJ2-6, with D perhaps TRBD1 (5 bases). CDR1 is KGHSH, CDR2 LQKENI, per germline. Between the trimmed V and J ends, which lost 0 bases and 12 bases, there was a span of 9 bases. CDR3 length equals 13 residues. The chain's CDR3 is CASSPPQGPVLTF. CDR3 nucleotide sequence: TGTGCCAGCTCACCACCCCAGGGTCCCGTCCTGACTTTC.

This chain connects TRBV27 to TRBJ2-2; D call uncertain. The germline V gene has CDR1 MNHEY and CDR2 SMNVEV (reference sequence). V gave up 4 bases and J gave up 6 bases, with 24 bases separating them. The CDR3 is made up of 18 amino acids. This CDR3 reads CASSSLLGRIRAAGELFF. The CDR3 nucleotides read TGTGCCAGCAGTTCACTCCTCGGCAGAATTCGGGCGGCCGGGGAGCTGTTTTTT.

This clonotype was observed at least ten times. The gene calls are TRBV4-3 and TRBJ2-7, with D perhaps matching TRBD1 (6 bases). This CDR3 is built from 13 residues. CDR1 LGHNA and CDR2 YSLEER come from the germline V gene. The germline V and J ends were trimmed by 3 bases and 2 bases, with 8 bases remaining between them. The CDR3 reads CASSHQGPYEQYF. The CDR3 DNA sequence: TGCGCCAGCAGCCATCAGGGGCCCTACGAGCAGTACTTC.